Below are 21 T cell receptor beta chains sequenced from a single sample in a study of pediatric ulcerative colitis. This table comes from immunoSEQ multiplex PCR, and its TCRdb copy is limited to in-frame clones, with some not included. The sample gives about 64,000 clones, approximately 87% of which show up once; approximately 3.4% is in the top ten. Sequencing was performed on blood. All receptors derive from a boy aged 5-17 years with severe ulcerative colitis.

V usage is TRBV6-1 and J usage is TRBJ2-7; 9 nucleotides agree with TRBD1. J lost 4 bases, V lost 4 bases, and 5 bases had no gene match. The germline V gene has CDR1 MNHNS and CDR2 SASEGT. CDR3 length equals 14 residues. CDR3 coding DNA: TGTGCCAGCAGTGGAGACAGGGGGGGTTACGAGCAGTACTTC. Protein: CASSGDRGGYEQYF.

Points on this clone: The same CDR3 can be traced to other DNA sequences in this sample. The gene calls are TRBV19 and TRBJ2-7, with 7 nucleotides matching TRBD1. The CDR3 length is 14 residues. The germline V gene has CDR1 LNHDA and CDR2 SQIVND (reference sequence). Germline trimming cut 1 base from V and 2 bases from J; bases unmatched to any gene: 2. The CDR3 nucleotides read TGTGCCAGTAGTATAGGACAGGGAGCCTACGAGCAGTACTTC. Protein: CASSIGQGAYEQYF.

This chain uses TRBV18 with TRBJ2-1; D might be TRBD2 (6 bases). The CDR3 has 15 amino acids. Trimming stripped 2 bases from V and 4 bases from J, with 12 bases between. Germline V gene lookup returns CDR1 KGHSH and CDR2 LQKENI. The CDR3 DNA sequence: TGTGCCAGCTCACCAGCAGGGAGGCGATACAATGAGCAGTTCTTC. It is translated as CASSPAGRRYNEQFF.

The V and J genes are TRBV29-1 and TRBJ2-3; D is unresolved. V shed 6 bases and J shed 1 base, with 2 bases lying between them. Germline V gives CDR1 SQVTM, CDR2 ANQGSEA. The CDR3 totals 10 residues. The CDR3 DNA sequence: TGCAGCGTACGCACAGATACGCAGTATTTT. Amino acid sequence: CSVRTDTQYF.

This clone was picked up a small number of times. This chain connects TRBV11-2 to TRBJ1-1; D is undetermined. CDR1 is SGHAT and CDR2 is FQNNGV in the germline V gene. This CDR3 spans 14 amino acids. The V gene lost 7 bases and the J gene lost 4 bases, with 16 bases spanning the gap. The CDR3 reads CASNLRAAATEAFF. The CDR3 region has the DNA TGTGCCAGCAACCTTAGAGCGGCAGCCACTGAAGCTTTCTTT.

This clone was detected once. This chain connects TRBV2 to TRBJ2-7; D unclear. V dropped 4 bases and J dropped 5 bases, with 15 bases sitting between them. The CDR3 is made up of 14 amino acids. Germline lookup yields CDR1 SNHLY and CDR2 FYNNEI. For the CDR3, the DNA is TGTGCCAGCAGTGCCCAACACCCCAATAACGAGCAGTACTTC. Its translation is CASSAQHPNNEQYF.

In its sample, this clone was seen a few times. The chain joins TRBV29-1 to TRBJ1-2; D gene unclear. The CDR3 is 11 amino acids. Trimming took 4 bases from V and 0 from J, leaving 3 bases between them. CDR1 SQVTM and CDR2 ANQGSEA come from the germline V gene. The CDR3 DNA reads TGCAGCGTTGCCTCTAACTATGGCTACACCTTC. Translated: CSVASNYGYTF.

Here the CDR3 reads CSALSERHTDTQYF. CDR3 nucleotides: TGCAGCGCCTTATCTGAGCGGCACACAGATACGCAGTATTTT. The J gene is TRBJ2-3, the V gene TRBV29-1, with TRBD2 as a possible D gene (5 bases). Germline loops: CDR1 SQVTM, CDR2 ANQGSEA. This CDR3 spans 14 amino acids. V gave up 7 bases and J gave up 2 bases, with 16 bases separating them.

The V and J genes are TRBV14 and TRBJ2-3, with D perhaps TRBD1 (5 bases). V lost 0 bases and J 6 bases, leaving 13 bases between the germline ends. The CDR3 covers 15 residues. CDR1 and CDR2 from the germline V gene are SGHDN and FVKESK. The CDR3 nucleotides are TGTGCCAGCAGCCAAGAGCGACAGCCCGGGGATACGCAGTATTTT. Translating gives CASSQERQPGDTQYF.

The CDR3 nucleotides are TGTGCCAGCAGCTCATCCCAGACCGCGGAGACCCAGTACTTC. This codes for CASSSSQTAETQYF. V and J are TRBV7-9 and TRBJ2-5; D gene uncertain. This CDR3 has 14 amino acids. Germline assignment: CDR1 SEHNR and CDR2 FQNEAQ (reference sequence). V shed 4 bases and J shed 5 bases, with 14 bases lying between them.

The chain has TRBV29-1 and TRBJ2-2, with 8 bases lining up with TRBD1. The V segment lost 5 bases and the J segment 0 bases; nucleotides outside the gene matches: 2. The CDR3 sequence is 14 residues long. Germline V lookup: CDR1 SQVTM, CDR2 ANQGSEA. The CDR3: CSVQQGANTGELFF. CDR3 nucleotide sequence: TGCAGCGTTCAACAGGGGGCGAACACCGGGGAGCTGTTTTTT.

This chain links TRBV2 with TRBJ2-2; 7 bases are shared with TRBD1. J was trimmed by 2 bases and V by 7 bases; bases with no gene match: 10. Germline V lookup: CDR1 SNHLY, CDR2 FYNNEI. CDR3 length: 16 residues. The DNA of the CDR3 is TGTGCCAGCAAGTACACGGGACAGAGTAACACCGGGGAGCTGTTTTTT. This translates into CASKYTGQSNTGELFF.

V and J are TRBV10-3 and TRBJ1-2; TRBD1 aligns across 9 bases. Germline CDR1 is ENHRY and CDR2 is SYGVKD. V gave up 3 bases and J gave up 3 bases; unmatched junction bases: 11. The CDR3 consists of 17 residues. CDR3 residues: CAISDTGTGLGDYGYTF. CDR3 sequence (DNA): TGTGCCATCAGTGATACAGGGACAGGGCTTGGAGACTATGGCTACACCTTC.

The chain combines TRBV5-8 with TRBJ1-2; possible D gene TRBD1, 6 bases. The CDR3 runs to 13 residues. Germline-derived CDR1 and CDR2 are SGHTS and YDEGEE. The V and J ends lost 1 base and 10 bases respectively, with 14 bases between them. DNA for the CDR3: TGTGCCAGCAGCTTGATTGAGGGGGATACCTACACCTTC. This gives the protein CASSLIEGDTYTF. Full variable domain (outside the CDR3, taken from reference TRBV5-8 and TRBJ1-2): EAGVTQSPTHLIKTRGQQATLRCSPISGHTSVYWYQQALGLGLQFLLWYDEGEERNRGNFPPRFSGRQFPNYSSELNVNALELEDSALYLCASSLIEGDTYTFGSGTRLTVV.

The V gene is TRBV10-3, the J gene TRBJ2-3, with a possible D match to TRBD2 (5 bases). Germline CDR1 is ENHRY and CDR2 is SYGVKD. The CDR3 extends over 16 amino acids. V lost 4 bases to trimming and J lost 1 base, with 15 bases between them. The CDR3 DNA reads as TGTGCCATCAGTGTCATTGAGGGAGAGGGCACAGATACGCAGTATTTT. This gives the protein CAISVIEGEGTDTQYF.

This chain joins TRBV21-1 and TRBJ1-1; whether TRBD1, the table's D call, matches the DNA was not checked. TRBV21-1 is noted as a pseudogene. The CDR3 totals 12 residues. The CDR3 region is CASNPGNTEAFF. CDR3 nucleotide sequence: TGTGCCAGCAACCCAGGGAACACTGAAGCTTTCTTT.

This chain uses TRBV27 with TRBJ1-1, with unresolved D. Trimming removed 4 bases from V and 1 base from J, with 7 bases in between. The germline CDR1 and CDR2 sequences are MNHEY and SMNVEV (reference sequence). The CDR3 length is 13 residues. Here the CDR3 DNA reads TGTGCCAGCAGTTGGACCCCGAACACTGAAGCTTTCTTT. Translating it yields CASSWTPNTEAFF.

The genes are TRBV19 and TRBJ2-1; 10 bases fit TRBD2. Trimming removed 8 bases from V and 5 bases from J; junction bases left unmatched: 9. The CDR3 has 15 residues. The V gene's germline CDR1 is LNHDA and CDR2 SQIVND (reference sequence). CDR3 sequence reads: CASPPGLARDNEQFF. The CDR3 DNA is TGTGCCAGTCCCCCGGGACTAGCGAGGGACAATGAGCAGTTCTTC.

This clone was detected only a few times. The J gene is TRBJ2-7, the V gene TRBV7-2; a possible D gene is TRBD2 (6 bases). Trimming cost V 1 base and J 5 bases, with 15 bases left between them. Germline assignment: CDR1 SGHTA and CDR2 FQGNSA. This CDR3 has 15 residues. The CDR3 region is CASSLDGGVINEQYF. As DNA, the CDR3 is TGTGCCAGCAGCTTAGATGGCGGGGTCATAAACGAGCAGTACTTC. The whole variable domain, remainder taken from reference TRBV7-2 and TRBJ2-7, is GAGVSQSPSNKVTEKGKDVELRCDPISGHTALYWYRQSLGQGLEFLIYFQGNSAPDKSGLPSDRFSAERTGGSVSTLTIQRTQQEDSAVYLCASSLDGGVINEQYFGPGTRLTVT.

This clone has a handful of counts. This chain joins TRBV19 and TRBJ2-1; 8 bases agree with TRBD1. CDR1 is LNHDA and CDR2 is SQIVND in the germline V gene (reference sequence). The V segment lost 10 bases and the J segment 4 bases; nucleotides outside the gene matches: 12. This CDR3 has 15 amino acids. CDR3 sequence: CATRFSGQAYNEQFF. CDR3 DNA: TGTGCCACCAGATTTTCGGGACAGGCGTACAATGAGCAGTTCTTC. Variable domain in full (rest from reference TRBV19 and TRBJ2-1): DGGITQSPKYLFRKEGQNVTLSCEQNLNHDAMYWYRQDPGQGLRLIYYSQIVNDFQKGDIAEGYSVSREKKESFPLTVTSAQKNPTAFYLCATRFSGQAYNEQFFGPGTRLTVL.

The chain uses TRBV30 and TRBJ2-4, with a tentative D call TRBD2 (5 bases). Germline CDR1 is GTSNPN and CDR2 is SVGIG (reference sequence). The CDR3 is 12 amino acids. V was shortened by 2 bases and J by 8 bases, with 10 bases between the two germline ends. The CDR3 nucleotides read TGTGCCTGGAGTCTCAGCGGTGACATTCAGTACTTC. Its translation: CAWSLSGDIQYF.